These T cell receptor beta chains were read from a single sample in a study of blood T cell repertoires in COVID-19. Generated by immunoSEQ multiplex PCR, the TCRdb table keeps only in-frame clones and is missing some. The sample lists approximately 300,000 clones, about 87% seen once, with 3.5% to 4.5% in the top ten. Input material: peripheral blood. The receptors were gathered from a middle-aged woman with acute or convalescent COVID-19. Both conserved end residues are part of each CDR3. Fields, in order: J gene, clone size, V gene, D gene, CDR3 protein, CDR3 DNA. D genes are given only for firm matches. Expanded clones get a size class; other rows say once, few or many, or leave the size out.

j_call: TRBJ1-1; clone_size: NA; v_call: TRBV7-6; d_call: TRBD1; cdr3_aa: CASSNQGAGAEAFF; cdr3_nt: TGTGCCAGCAGTAATCAGGGGGCGGGGGCTGAAGCTTTCTTT
j_call: TRBJ1-4; clone_size: NA; v_call: TRBV18; d_call: TRBD1; cdr3_aa: CASSPNQGQSEKLFF; cdr3_nt: TGTGCCAGCTCACCAAATCAGGGACAGTCGGAAAAACTGTTTTTT
j_call: TRBJ1-5; clone_size: NA; v_call: TRBV2; d_call: TRBD1; cdr3_aa: CASRTLGTGFNQPQHF; cdr3_nt: TGTGCCAGCAGGACATTAGGGACAGGGTTCAATCAGCCCCAGCATTTT
j_call: TRBJ2-3; clone_size: NA; v_call: TRBV19; d_call: TRBD1; cdr3_aa: CASSRTGTSDTQYF; cdr3_nt: TGTGCCAGTAGTCGGACAGGGACCTCAGATACGCAGTATTTT
j_call: TRBJ1-2; clone_size: NA; v_call: TRBV7-8; d_call: NA; cdr3_aa: CASSFYSRSPVGYTF; cdr3_nt: TGTGCCAGCAGCTTTTACTCCCGTAGTCCGGTCGGCTACACCTTC
j_call: TRBJ1-1; clone_size: NA; v_call: TRBV11-1; d_call: NA; cdr3_aa: CASSSLSTGRTEAFF; cdr3_nt: TGTGCCAGCAGCTCCCTATCAACAGGGCGAACTGAAGCTTTCTTT
j_call: TRBJ1-1; clone_size: NA; v_call: TRBV6-1; d_call: NA; cdr3_aa: CASTEEVLPNTEAFF; cdr3_nt: TGTGCCAGCACCGAAGAAGTACTTCCGAACACTGAAGCTTTCTTT
j_call: TRBJ1-3; clone_size: few; v_call: TRBV24-1; d_call: NA; cdr3_aa: CATGRRGASGNTIYF; cdr3_nt: TGTGCCACCGGCCGACGGGGGGCGTCTGGAAACACCATATATTTT
j_call: TRBJ2-3; clone_size: NA; v_call: TRBV3-1/TRBV3-2; d_call: TRBD2; cdr3_aa: CASSQASGRGGTDTQYF; cdr3_nt: TGTGCCAGCAGCCAGGCAAGTGGGCGGGGGGGCACAGATACGCAGTATTTT
j_call: TRBJ2-1; clone_size: NA; v_call: TRBV5-6; d_call: TRBD2; cdr3_aa: CASSSLAGGGVYNEQFF; cdr3_nt: TGTGCCAGCAGCTCTCTAGCGGGGGGCGGAGTTTACAATGAGCAGTTCTTC
j_call: TRBJ2-2; clone_size: NA; v_call: TRBV7-2; d_call: TRBD2; cdr3_aa: CASSLQRGGTGELFF; cdr3_nt: TGTGCCAGCAGCTTACAGCGGGGGGGCACCGGGGAGCTGTTTTTT
j_call: TRBJ2-3; clone_size: NA; v_call: TRBV2; d_call: TRBD2; cdr3_aa: CASRPWGGVTDTQYF; cdr3_nt: TGTGCCAGCAGACCTTGGGGGGGAGTTACAGATACGCAGTATTTT
j_call: TRBJ2-3; clone_size: once; v_call: TRBV4-2; d_call: NA; cdr3_aa: CASSEGGVDTQYF; cdr3_nt: TGTGCCAGCAGTGAGGGGGGGGTGGATACGCAGTATTTT
j_call: TRBJ2-3; clone_size: NA; v_call: TRBV6-1; d_call: NA; cdr3_aa: CASSEPGVSADTQYF; cdr3_nt: TGTGCCAGCAGTGAACCGGGAGTCTCGGCAGATACGCAGTATTTT
j_call: TRBJ1-1; clone_size: NA; v_call: TRBV4-2; d_call: NA; cdr3_aa: CASSQEQETEAFF; cdr3_nt: TGTGCCAGCAGCCAAGAACAGGAAACTGAAGCTTTCTTT
j_call: TRBJ1-2; clone_size: few; v_call: TRBV11-2; d_call: TRBD1; cdr3_aa: CASSLFLRRGLGNYGYTF; cdr3_nt: TGTGCCAGCAGCTTATTTTTACGCAGGGGGCTAGGTAACTATGGCTACACCTTC
j_call: TRBJ1-1; clone_size: NA; v_call: TRBV6-5; d_call: NA; cdr3_aa: CASSFRVNTEAFF; cdr3_nt: TGTGCCAGCAGTTTTCGGGTGAACACTGAAGCTTTCTTT
j_call: TRBJ1-2; clone_size: NA; v_call: TRBV27; d_call: TRBD1; cdr3_aa: CASSRNRGYYGYTF; cdr3_nt: TGTGCCAGCAGTCGAAACAGGGGGTATTATGGCTACACCTTC
j_call: TRBJ1-6; clone_size: many; v_call: TRBV9; d_call: TRBD1; cdr3_aa: CASGTGGGGSPLHF; cdr3_nt: TGTGCCAGCGGGACAGGGGGCGGAGGATCACCCCTCCACTTT
j_call: TRBJ1-2; clone_size: NA; v_call: TRBV29-1; d_call: TRBD1; cdr3_aa: CSVFGQGLGYTF; cdr3_nt: TGCAGCGTTTTTGGACAGGGACTTGGCTACACCTTC
j_call: TRBJ1-6; clone_size: NA; v_call: TRBV6-1; d_call: TRBD1; cdr3_aa: CASSEVLSRDRAMDF; cdr3_nt: TGTGCCAGCAGTGAAGTGTTGTCCCGCGACAGGGCCATGGACTTT
j_call: TRBJ1-5; clone_size: NA; v_call: TRBV19; d_call: TRBD1; cdr3_aa: CASSIATGTNQPQHF; cdr3_nt: TGTGCCAGTAGCATTGCGACAGGGACCAATCAGCCCCAGCATTTT
j_call: TRBJ1-2; clone_size: NA; v_call: TRBV7-8; d_call: NA; cdr3_aa: CASSPSGGVPRF; cdr3_nt: TGTGCCAGCAGCCCCTCGGGGGGGGTGCCCCGCTTC
j_call: TRBJ1-1; clone_size: NA; v_call: TRBV10-3; d_call: TRBD1; cdr3_aa: CAISRTGPNTEAFF; cdr3_nt: TGTGCCATCAGTCGGACAGGACCGAACACTGAAGCTTTCTTT
j_call: TRBJ2-1; clone_size: NA; v_call: TRBV10-2; d_call: NA; cdr3_aa: CASSDLSRSSYNEQFF; cdr3_nt: TGCGCCAGCAGTGACCTATCCCGAAGCTCCTACAATGAGCAGTTCTTC
j_call: TRBJ2-5; clone_size: NA; v_call: TRBV5-6; d_call: NA; cdr3_aa: CASSLANGMGTQYF; cdr3_nt: TGTGCCAGCAGCTTGGCCAACGGGATGGGGACCCAGTACTTC
j_call: TRBJ1-2; clone_size: once; v_call: TRBV5-1; d_call: TRBD1; cdr3_aa: CASSWDRDNYGYTF; cdr3_nt: TGCGCCAGCAGCTGGGACAGGGATAACTATGGCTACACCTTC
j_call: TRBJ1-1; clone_size: NA; v_call: TRBV24-1; d_call: NA; cdr3_aa: CATSRGGSGDTEAFF; cdr3_nt: TGTGCCACCAGCCGAGGAGGCTCGGGTGACACTGAAGCTTTCTTT
j_call: TRBJ1-1; clone_size: NA; v_call: TRBV19; d_call: NA; cdr3_aa: CASTAGTEAFF; cdr3_nt: TGTGCCAGTACCGCCGGCACTGAAGCTTTCTTT
j_call: TRBJ2-1; clone_size: NA; v_call: TRBV27; d_call: NA; cdr3_aa: CASSFRQEYYNEQFF; cdr3_nt: TGTGCCAGCAGTTTCAGACAGGAGTACTACAATGAGCAGTTCTTC
j_call: TRBJ1-2; clone_size: NA; v_call: TRBV7-9; d_call: TRBD1; cdr3_aa: CASSTYLSGTAYGYTF; cdr3_nt: TGTGCCAGCAGCACATATTTATCCGGGACAGCATATGGCTACACCTTC
j_call: TRBJ1-2; clone_size: NA; v_call: TRBV2; d_call: TRBD1; cdr3_aa: CASSGKAPDRVNYGYTF; cdr3_nt: TGTGCCAGCAGTGGTAAGGCCCCAGACAGGGTTAACTATGGCTACACCTTC
j_call: TRBJ1-2; clone_size: NA; v_call: TRBV9; d_call: NA; cdr3_aa: CASSPNPEAGAVGYTF; cdr3_nt: TGTGCCAGCAGCCCGAACCCGGAGGCAGGGGCTGTTGGCTACACCTTC
j_call: TRBJ2-5; clone_size: NA; v_call: TRBV15; d_call: NA; cdr3_aa: CATSRDLSANQETQYF; cdr3_nt: TGTGCCACCAGCAGAGATCTGAGCGCGAATCAAGAGACCCAGTACTTC
j_call: TRBJ1-2; clone_size: NA; v_call: TRBV3-1/TRBV3-2; d_call: TRBD1; cdr3_aa: CASSHGDRGQTGF; cdr3_nt: TGTGCCAGCAGCCATGGGGACAGGGGGCAAACAGGCTTC
j_call: TRBJ1-1; clone_size: NA; v_call: TRBV11-2; d_call: NA; cdr3_aa: CASSLPPTVMNTEAFF; cdr3_nt: TGTGCCAGCAGCCTCCCACCGACAGTCATGAACACTGAAGCTTTCTTT
j_call: TRBJ1-1; clone_size: NA; v_call: TRBV14; d_call: NA; cdr3_aa: CASSQDFRLPDPEAFF; cdr3_nt: TGTGCCAGCAGCCAAGATTTCAGGCTCCCCGACCCTGAAGCTTTCTTT
j_call: TRBJ1-2; clone_size: NA; v_call: TRBV7-3; d_call: NA; cdr3_aa: CASSLTGRAKQRGGGYGYTF; cdr3_nt: TGTGCCAGCAGCTTAACGGGGCGGGCCAAGCAAAGGGGAGGCGGCTATGGCTACACCTTC
j_call: TRBJ2-1; clone_size: NA; v_call: TRBV5-1; d_call: NA; cdr3_aa: CASSLANTAGYNEQFF; cdr3_nt: TGCGCCAGCAGCTTGGCCAATACTGCAGGGTACAATGAGCAGTTCTTC
j_call: TRBJ1-5; clone_size: NA; v_call: TRBV5-5; d_call: NA; cdr3_aa: CASSLEDSENQPQHF; cdr3_nt: TGTGCCAGCAGCTTGGAAGACAGTGAGAATCAGCCCCAGCATTTT